This entry lists 19 T cell receptor beta chains sequenced from one sample in a study of blood T cell repertoires in COVID-19. Clones were read by immunoSEQ multiplex PCR, and TCRdb kept only the in-frame ones, dropping some. The data show about 200,000 clones, roughly 90% seen once. The sequenced material came from PBMCs or T cells enriched from blood (not recorded which). The receptors derive from a woman under 30 who had recovered from COVID-19.

This clone has more than one count but fewer than ten. V and J are TRBV6-6 and TRBJ2-3; 10 bases match TRBD2. Unmatched junction bases numbered 6, after V lost 2 bases and J lost 7 bases. In germline, CDR1 is MNHNY, CDR2 SVGAGI (reference sequence). The CDR3 runs 15 residues. CDR3 residues: CASSYPSGGAHTQYF. DNA of the CDR3: TGTGCCAGCAGTTACCCCAGCGGGGGGGCACATACGCAGTATTTT.

This chain connects TRBV7-6 to TRBJ2-1; a possible D gene is TRBD2 (6 bases). The CDR3 has 17 amino acids. The germline V gene encodes CDR1 SGHVS and CDR2 FNYEAQ. The germline V and J ends were trimmed by 1 base and 4 bases, with 17 bases remaining between them. CDR3 sequence (DNA): TGTGCCAGCAGCTTAGATGGCGGCAGGGAGGCTTACAATGAGCAGTTCTTC. This codes for CASSLDGGREAYNEQFF.

The V gene is TRBV4-1, the J gene TRBJ2-7; the D gene is possibly TRBD2 (5 bases). The length of the CDR3 is 15 residues. The ends were cut back, 4 bases at V and 0 bases at J, with 13 bases in the middle. Germline CDR1 reads MGHRA; CDR2 reads YSYEKL. This CDR3 reads CASSPGISSSYEQYF. The CDR3, as DNA: TGCGCCAGCAGCCCGGGGATCTCGAGCTCCTACGAGCAGTACTTC.

The chain combines TRBV21-1 with TRBJ2-5; the D call of TRBD2 is as the table states it, not checked on the DNA. TRBV21-1 is an annotated pseudogene. The CDR3 is 15 residues long. CDR3 DNA: TGTGCCAGCAGCAAAAGACTAGCGGGGGAAGAGACCCAGTACTTC. Residues: CASSKRLAGEETQYF.

J is TRBJ1-2 and V is TRBV5-4; D is perhaps TRBD1 (5 bases). Germline V CDR1 and CDR2: SGHNT, YYREEE (reference sequence). There are 14 residues in the CDR3. V was trimmed by 0 bases and J by 4 bases, leaving 10 bases between them. The CDR3 bases are TGTGCCAGCAGCTTGGCCCTTACAGGCTATGGCTACACCTTC. Translating it yields CASSLALTGYGYTF.

This chain links TRBV29-1 with TRBJ1-3; D possibly corresponds to TRBD1 (6 bases). The CDR3 is 14 amino acids. Per germline, CDR1 SQVTM and CDR2 ANQGSEA. The V end was cut by 4 bases, the J end by 0 bases, with 10 bases between. As DNA, the CDR3 is TGCAGCGTTGTAGGGGGGGACTCTGGAAACACCATATATTTT. Protein product: CSVVGGDSGNTIYF.

A note on this clone: Within the sample, other DNA sequences also encode this same CDR3. This rearrangement joins TRBV27 to TRBJ1-5; D is possibly TRBD1 (5 bases). The CDR3 consists of 14 residues. The germline CDR1 and CDR2 sequences are MNHEY and SMNVEV (reference sequence). Trimming removed 5 bases at V and 0 bases at J, with 8 bases between. In DNA, the CDR3 is TGTGCCAGCAGTCCAAGGGGTAGCAATCAGCCCCAGCATTTT. Protein sequence: CASSPRGSNQPQHF.

The chain uses TRBV7-8 and TRBJ1-2, with 10 bases identical to TRBD1. V shed 5 bases and J 7 bases; nucleotides not matched to a gene: 4. Germline V gene sequence: CDR1 SGHVS, CDR2 FQNEAQ. This CDR3 spans 13 amino acids. The CDR3 nucleotides are TGTGCCAGCAGCCCGGACAGGGGGACTGGCTACACCTTC. It specifies CASSPDRGTGYTF.

V is TRBV5-6 and J is TRBJ2-3, with a weak D call TRBD1 (7 bases). The V gene's germline CDR1 is SGHDT and CDR2 YYEEEE. Between the trimmed V and J ends, which lost 0 bases and 3 bases, there was a span of 11 bases. The CDR3 totals 15 residues. As DNA, the CDR3 is TGTGCCAGCAGCTTGGTCAGGGGGGCGACAGATACGCAGTATTTT. Translating it yields CASSLVRGATDTQYF.

V and J are TRBV13 and TRBJ2-1, with 11 bases identical to TRBD2. The V gene end was trimmed by 9 bases and the J gene end by 4 bases; junction bases not matched to a gene: 8. The CDR3 sequence is 15 residues long. Germline V gene sequence: CDR1 PRHDT, CDR2 FYEKMQ (reference sequence). The CDR3 spells CARGPGTSGYNEQFF. The CDR3 coding sequence is TGTGCCAGGGGCCCCGGGACTAGCGGTTACAATGAGCAGTTCTTC.

The rearrangement links TRBV9 to TRBJ1-2; possibly TRBD1 for D (5 bases). The germline gives CDR1 SGDLS, CDR2 YYNGEE. V was shortened by 4 bases and J by 4 bases, with 17 bases between the two germline ends. The CDR3 has 15 amino acids. The CDR3 DNA is TGTGCCAGCAGCCCCCGGGGGGAGGGCCTCTATGGCTACACCTTC. It codes for CASSPRGEGLYGYTF.

This sequence joins TRBV3-1 (or the pseudogene TRBV3-2) and TRBJ1-5; D is possibly TRBD1 (5 bases). Germline CDR1 reads LGHDT; CDR2 reads YNNKEL (reference sequence). The CDR3 sequence is 15 residues long. The V and J ends lost 0 bases and 2 bases respectively, with 8 bases between them. The DNA for the CDR3 is TGTGCCAGCAGCCAAGACAGGGTTGGCAATCAGCCCCAGCATTTT. Translated, it gives CASSQDRVGNQPQHF.

The chain joins TRBV27 to TRBJ1-3; no definite D call. CDR1 and CDR2 (germline): MNHEY, SMNVEV (reference sequence). Trimming pared 3 bases from V and 0 bases from J, leaving 9 bases between. The CDR3 runs to 15 residues. CDR3: CASSLRYGSGNTIYF. As DNA, the CDR3 is TGTGCCAGCAGTTTGAGGTACGGCTCTGGAAACACCATATATTTT.

The V gene is TRBV19, the J gene TRBJ2-7, with 7 bases lining up with TRBD2. The CDR3 runs 16 residues. V gave up 5 bases and J gave up 3 bases; unmatched junction bases: 13. Germline V lookup: CDR1 LNHDA, CDR2 SQIVND (reference sequence). The CDR3 spells CASSPQTASGLYEQYF. Here the CDR3 DNA reads TGTGCCAGTAGTCCCCAAACGGCTAGCGGACTCTACGAGCAGTACTTC.

V usage is TRBV27 and J usage is TRBJ2-5; the D gene is possibly TRBD2 (6 bases). The CDR3 spans 13 residues. The V gene lost 8 bases and the J gene lost 1 base, with 11 bases spanning the gap. Germline CDR1 is MNHEY and CDR2 is SMNVEV (reference sequence). The CDR3 region is CASRGIAQETQYF. DNA of the CDR3: TGTGCCAGCCGGGGGATCGCCCAAGAGACCCAGTACTTC.

This chain connects TRBV27 to TRBJ1-1; 7 nucleotides line up with TRBD1. Germline assignment: CDR1 MNHEY and CDR2 SMNVEV (reference sequence). The CDR3 runs 15 residues. J lost 11 bases, V lost 6 bases, and 18 bases had no gene match. The CDR3 bases are TGTGCCAGCAGCTGGACCGGGACAGTGCTTTCAGAGGCTTTCTTT. Amino acids: CASSWTGTVLSEAFF.

The rearrangement uses TRBV28 and TRBJ1-1, with D possibly TRBD1 on 5 matching bases. Germline V gene data show CDR1 as MDHEN and CDR2 as SYDVKM. V lost 6 bases, J lost 12 bases, and 23 bases lay in between. The length of the CDR3 is 14 residues. The DNA for the CDR3 is TGTGCCAGCAGGTCCGGACAACTGTGGGCCCTTTCTTTCTTT. Residues: CASRSGQLWALSFF.

The DNA of the CDR3 is TGTGCCAGCTCACCTAATAGCGGGGGGGCCGGCGAGCAGTACTTC. Residues: CASSPNSGGAGEQYF. The chain links TRBV18 to TRBJ2-7; TRBD2 matches at 11 bases. The junction had 7 bases not matched to a gene; V was cut back by 3 bases and J by 6 bases. CDR1 and CDR2 (germline): KGHSH, LQKENI. This CDR3 is 15 amino acids long.

Worth noting for this clone: The sample has other DNA sequences that encode this CDR3 too. This chain joins TRBV5-1 and TRBJ2-2, with 10 positions matching TRBD2. Germline lookup yields CDR1 SGHRS and CDR2 YFSETQ. V shed 2 bases, J shed 1 base, and the junction held 2 bases outside the gene matches. The CDR3 length is 16 residues. The CDR3 protein is CASSFSSGRNTGELFF. CDR3 bases: TGCGCCAGCAGCTTCTCTAGCGGGAGGAACACCGGGGAGCTGTTTTTT. The whole variable domain, filled in from reference TRBV5-1 and TRBJ2-2, reads KAGVTQTPRYLIKTRGQQVTLSCSPISGHRSVSWYQQTPGQGLQFLFEYFSETQRNKGNFPGRFSGRQFSNSRSEMNVSTLELGDSALYLCASSFSSGRNTGELFFGEGSRLTVL.